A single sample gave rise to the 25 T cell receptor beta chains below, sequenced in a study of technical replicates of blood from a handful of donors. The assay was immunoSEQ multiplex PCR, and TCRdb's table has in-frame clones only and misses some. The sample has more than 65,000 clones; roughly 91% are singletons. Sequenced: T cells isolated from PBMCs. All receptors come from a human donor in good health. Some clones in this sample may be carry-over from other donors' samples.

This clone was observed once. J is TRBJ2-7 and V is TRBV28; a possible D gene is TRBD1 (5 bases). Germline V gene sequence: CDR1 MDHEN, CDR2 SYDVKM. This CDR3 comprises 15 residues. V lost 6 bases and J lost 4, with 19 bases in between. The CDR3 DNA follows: TGTGCCAGCAGCCCCGTGACAGCGTGGCCTTACGAGCAGTACTTC. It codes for CASSPVTAWPYEQYF.

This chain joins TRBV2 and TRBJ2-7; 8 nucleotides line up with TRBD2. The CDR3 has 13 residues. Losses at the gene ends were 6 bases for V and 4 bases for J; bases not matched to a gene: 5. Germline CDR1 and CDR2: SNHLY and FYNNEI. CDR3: CASRGLGEYEQYF. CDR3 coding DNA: TGTGCCAGCAGGGGACTAGGGGAATACGAGCAGTACTTC.

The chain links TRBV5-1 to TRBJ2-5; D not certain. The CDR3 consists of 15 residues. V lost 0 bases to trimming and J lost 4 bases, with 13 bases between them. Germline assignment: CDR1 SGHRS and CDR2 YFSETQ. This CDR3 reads CASSLALSSGETQYF. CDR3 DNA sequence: TGCGCCAGCAGCTTGGCTCTGTCTAGTGGAGAGACCCAGTACTTC.

CDR3 loop: CAWSFPGTGSGELFF. The DNA of the CDR3 is TGTGCCTGGAGTTTTCCCGGGACAGGGTCCGGGGAGCTGTTTTTT. V gene TRBV30 combines with J gene TRBJ2-2; TRBD1 aligns across 9 bases. Per germline, CDR1 GTSNPN and CDR2 SVGIG (reference sequence). Trimming at V came to 2 bases and at J to 6 bases, leaving 7 bases not matched to a gene. The CDR3 length is 15 residues.

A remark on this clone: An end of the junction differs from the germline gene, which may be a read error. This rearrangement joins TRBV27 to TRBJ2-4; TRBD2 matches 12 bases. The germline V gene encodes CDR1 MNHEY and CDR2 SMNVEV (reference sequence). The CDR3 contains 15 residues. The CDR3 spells CASSSLAGGLDIQYF. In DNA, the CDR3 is TGTGCCAGCAGTTCCCTAGCGGGGGGGTTGGACATCCAGTACTTC.

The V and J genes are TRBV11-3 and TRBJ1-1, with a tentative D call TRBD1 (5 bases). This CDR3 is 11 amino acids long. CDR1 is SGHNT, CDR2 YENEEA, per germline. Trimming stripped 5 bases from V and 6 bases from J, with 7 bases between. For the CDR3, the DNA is TGTGCCAGCAGCCCAGGGTCTGAAGCTTTCTTT. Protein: CASSPGSEAFF.

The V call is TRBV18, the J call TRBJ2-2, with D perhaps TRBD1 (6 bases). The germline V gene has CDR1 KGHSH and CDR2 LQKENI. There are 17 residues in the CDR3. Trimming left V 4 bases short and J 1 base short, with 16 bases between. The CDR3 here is CASSLFSGARNTGELFF. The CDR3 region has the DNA TGTGCCAGCTCACTATTCTCAGGGGCACGGAACACCGGGGAGCTGTTTTTT.

DNA of the CDR3: TGCGCCAGCAGCGAGGAAGGGGCTGGCGAGCAGTACTTC. It yields the protein CASSEEGAGEQYF. This chain joins TRBV5-1 and TRBJ2-7, with TRBD1 as a possible D gene (5 bases). The CDR3 contains 13 residues. V was shortened by 4 bases and J by 6 bases, with 14 bases between the two germline ends. CDR1 is SGHRS, CDR2 YFSETQ, per germline. The full variable domain, rest sourced from reference TRBV5-1 and TRBJ2-7, is KAGVTQTPRYLIKTRGQQVTLSCSPISGHRSVSWYQQTPGQGLQFLFEYFSETQRNKGNFPGRFSGRQFSNSRSEMNVSTLELGDSALYLCASSEEGAGEQYFGPGTRLTVT.

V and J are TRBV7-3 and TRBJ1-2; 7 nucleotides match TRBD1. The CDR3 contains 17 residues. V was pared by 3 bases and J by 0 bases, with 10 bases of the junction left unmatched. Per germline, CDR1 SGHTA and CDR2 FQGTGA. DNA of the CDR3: TGTGCCAGCAGCTTCACAGGGGATGCCCCTACTAACTATGGCTACACCTTC. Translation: CASSFTGDAPTNYGYTF.

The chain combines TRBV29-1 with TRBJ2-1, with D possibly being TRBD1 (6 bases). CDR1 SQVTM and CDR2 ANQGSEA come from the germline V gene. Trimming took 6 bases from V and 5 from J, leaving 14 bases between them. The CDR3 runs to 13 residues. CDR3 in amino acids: CSVVEDRHNEQFF. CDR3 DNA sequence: TGCAGCGTGGTTGAGGACAGACACAATGAGCAGTTCTTC.

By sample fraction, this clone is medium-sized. The DNA for the CDR3 is TGTGCCAGCAGTGATAGGGGGCTCAGTCAGCCCCAGCATTTT. It codes for CASSDRGLSQPQHF. This chain joins TRBV2 and TRBJ1-5; 7 positions agree with TRBD1. This CDR3 is 14 amino acids long. Germline loops: CDR1 SNHLY, CDR2 FYNNEI. The ends lost 3 bases at V and 6 bases at J; junction bases unmatched: 5.

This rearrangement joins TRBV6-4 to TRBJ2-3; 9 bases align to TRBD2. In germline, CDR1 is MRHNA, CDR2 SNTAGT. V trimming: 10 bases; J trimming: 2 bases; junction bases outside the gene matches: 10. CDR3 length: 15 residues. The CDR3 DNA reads TGTGCCACCAGCTTAGCGGGAGAGTACACAGATACGCAGTATTTT. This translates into CATSLAGEYTDTQYF.

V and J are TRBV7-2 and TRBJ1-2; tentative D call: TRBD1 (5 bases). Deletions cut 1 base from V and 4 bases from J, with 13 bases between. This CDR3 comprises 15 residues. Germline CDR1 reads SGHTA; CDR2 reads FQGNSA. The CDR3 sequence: CASSLEGRNVYGYTF. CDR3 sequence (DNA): TGTGCCAGCAGCTTAGAGGGGCGCAACGTCTATGGCTACACCTTC. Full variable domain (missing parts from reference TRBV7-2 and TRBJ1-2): GAGVSQSPSNKVTEKGKDVELRCDPISGHTALYWYRQSLGQGLEFLIYFQGNSAPDKSGLPSDRFSAERTGGSVSTLTIQRTQQEDSAVYLCASSLEGRNVYGYTFGSGTRLTVV.

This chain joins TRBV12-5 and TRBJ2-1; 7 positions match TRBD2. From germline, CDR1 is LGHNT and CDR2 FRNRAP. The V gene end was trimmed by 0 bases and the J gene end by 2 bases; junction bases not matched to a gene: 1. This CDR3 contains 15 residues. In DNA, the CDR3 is TGTGCTAGTGGTTTGGTAGGACTAGCCTACAATGAGCAGTTCTTC. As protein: CASGLVGLAYNEQFF.

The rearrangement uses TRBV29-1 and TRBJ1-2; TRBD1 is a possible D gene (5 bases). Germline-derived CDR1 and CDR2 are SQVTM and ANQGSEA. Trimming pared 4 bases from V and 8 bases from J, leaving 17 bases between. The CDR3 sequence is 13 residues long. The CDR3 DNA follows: TGCAGCGTTGTACAATGGGGTGGGGCCGGCTACACCTTC. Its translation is CSVVQWGGAGYTF.

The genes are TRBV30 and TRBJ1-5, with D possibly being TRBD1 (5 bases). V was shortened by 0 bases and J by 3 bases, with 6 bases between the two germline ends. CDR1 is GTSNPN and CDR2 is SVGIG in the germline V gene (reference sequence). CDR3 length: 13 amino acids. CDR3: CAWSVQDNQPQHF. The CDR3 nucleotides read TGTGCCTGGAGTGTACAGGACAATCAGCCCCAGCATTTT.

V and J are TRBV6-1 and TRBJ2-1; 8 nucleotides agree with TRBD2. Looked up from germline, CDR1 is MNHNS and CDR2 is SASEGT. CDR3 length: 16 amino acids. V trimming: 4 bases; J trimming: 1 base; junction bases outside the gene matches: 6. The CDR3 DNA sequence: TGTGCCAGCAGTGGCCGGGAGGGAGGTTCCTACAATGAGCAGTTCTTC. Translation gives CASSGREGGSYNEQFF.

CDR3 nucleotide sequence: TGTGCCAGCGAGGACAGGGGGAATGAGCAGTTCTTC. Amino acid sequence: CASEDRGNEQFF. The V call is TRBV2, the J call TRBJ2-1; 10 nucleotides agree with TRBD1. Unmatched junction bases numbered 2, after V lost 8 bases and J lost 7 bases. Germline V gives CDR1 SNHLY, CDR2 FYNNEI. There are 12 residues in the CDR3. The full variable domain, with the rest looked up from reference TRBV2 and TRBJ2-1, is EPEVTQTPSHQVTQMGQEVILRCVPISNHLYFYWYRQILGQKVEFLVSFYNNEISEKSEIFDDQFSVERPDGSNFTLKIRSTKLEDSAMYFCASEDRGNEQFFGPGTRLTVL.

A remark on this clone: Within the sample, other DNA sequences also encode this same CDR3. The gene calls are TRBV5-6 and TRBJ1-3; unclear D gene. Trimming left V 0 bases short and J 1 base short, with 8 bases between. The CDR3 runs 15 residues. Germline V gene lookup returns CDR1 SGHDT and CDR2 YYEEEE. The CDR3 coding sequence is TGTGCCAGCAGCTTGGCCCGGGGTTCTGGAAACACCATATATTTT. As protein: CASSLARGSGNTIYF.

CDR3 DNA: TGTGCCAGTAGTACACTAGCGGGAGACGACTACGAGCAGTACTTC. Residues: CASSTLAGDDYEQYF. The rearrangement links TRBV19 to TRBJ2-7, with 11 bases aligning to TRBD2. The CDR3 is 15 residues long. Losses at the gene ends were 4 bases for V and 3 bases for J; bases not matched to a gene: 5. The germline gives CDR1 LNHDA, CDR2 SQIVND (reference sequence). The variable domain in full, with the rest retrieved from reference TRBV19 and TRBJ2-7, is DGGITQSPKYLFRKEGQNVTLSCEQNLNHDAMYWYRQDPGQGLRLIYYSQIVNDFQKGDIAEGYSVSREKKESFPLTVTSAQKNPTAFYLCASSTLAGDDYEQYFGPGTRLTVT.

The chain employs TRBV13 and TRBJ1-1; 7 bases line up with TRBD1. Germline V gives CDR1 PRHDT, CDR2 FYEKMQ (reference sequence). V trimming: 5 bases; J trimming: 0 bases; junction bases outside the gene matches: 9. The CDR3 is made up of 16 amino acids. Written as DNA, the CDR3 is TGTGCCAGCAGCCCCGGGACAGAGAATGTGAACACTGAAGCTTTCTTT. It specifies CASSPGTENVNTEAFF.

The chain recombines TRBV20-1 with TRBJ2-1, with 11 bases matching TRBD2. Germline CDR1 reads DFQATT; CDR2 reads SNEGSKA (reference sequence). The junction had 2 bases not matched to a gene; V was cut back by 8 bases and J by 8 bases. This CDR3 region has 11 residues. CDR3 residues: CSNSGRDEQFF. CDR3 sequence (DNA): TGCAGTAATAGCGGGAGGGATGAGCAGTTCTTC.

The CDR3 nucleotides read TGTGCCAGCAGTTTCAGCGGGGGATTATTTTACGAGCAGTACTTC. This codes for CASSFSGGLFYEQYF. The chain recombines TRBV27 with TRBJ2-7, with TRBD2 identical over 8 bases. The CDR3 sequence is 15 residues long. After removal of 3 bases from V and 4 bases from J, the junction contained 8 bases not matched to a gene. Germline V gene data show CDR1 as MNHEY and CDR2 as SMNVEV (reference sequence).

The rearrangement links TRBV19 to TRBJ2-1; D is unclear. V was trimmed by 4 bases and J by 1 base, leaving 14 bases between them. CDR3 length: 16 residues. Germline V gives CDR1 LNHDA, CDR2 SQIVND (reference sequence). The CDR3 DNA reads TGTGCCAGTAGTAAGTTGGCGGCGCAGTCCTACAATGAGCAGTTCTTC. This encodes CASSKLAAQSYNEQFF.

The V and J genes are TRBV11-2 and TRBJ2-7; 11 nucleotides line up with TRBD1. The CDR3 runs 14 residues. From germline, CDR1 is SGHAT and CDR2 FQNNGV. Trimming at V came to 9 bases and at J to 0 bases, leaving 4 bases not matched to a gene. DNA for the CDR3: TGTGCCAGTTTAGGACAGGGGGCCTCCTACGAGCAGTACTTC. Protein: CASLGQGASYEQYF.